These T cell receptor beta chains were read from a single sample in a study of blood T cell repertoires in COVID-19. Libraries were prepared by immunoSEQ multiplex PCR; TCRdb keeps only in-frame clonotypes and omits some of them. The table has fewer than 30,000 clones, more than 65% seen once. Sequencing input: peripheral blood. The receptors were gathered from a woman aged 60-75 years with acute or convalescent COVID-19. Each CDR3 is given with its conserved first and last residue. The order of the fields is V gene, D gene, clone size, J gene, CDR3 protein, CDR3 DNA. D genes are given only for firm matches. The size field is filled for only some rows; it gives once, few, many or a size class.

V: TRBV7-9
D: .
size: once
J: TRBJ1-1
CDR3: CASSGQNTEAFF
DNA: TGTGCCAGCAGCGGACAGAACACTGAAGCTTTCTTT

V: TRBV19
D: .
size: once
J: TRBJ1-5
CDR3: CASSIVPPTGQPQHF
DNA: TGTGCCAGTAGTATAGTTCCCCCAACAGGGCAGCCCCAGCATTTT

V: TRBV12-3/TRBV12-4
D: TRBD1
size: .
J: TRBJ1-2
CDR3: CASSQGVRGYTF
DNA: TGTGCCAGCAGCCAGGGGGTTCGCGGCTACACCTTC